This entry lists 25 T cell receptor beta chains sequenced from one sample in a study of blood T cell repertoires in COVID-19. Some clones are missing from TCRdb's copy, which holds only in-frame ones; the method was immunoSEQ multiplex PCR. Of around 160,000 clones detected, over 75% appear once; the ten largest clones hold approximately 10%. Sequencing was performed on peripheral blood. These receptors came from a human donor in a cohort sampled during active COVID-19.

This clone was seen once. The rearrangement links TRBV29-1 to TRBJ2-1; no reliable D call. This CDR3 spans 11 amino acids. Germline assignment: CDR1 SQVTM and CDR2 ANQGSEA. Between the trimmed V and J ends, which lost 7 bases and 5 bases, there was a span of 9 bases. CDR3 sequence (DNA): TGCAGCGCAGACAAAAACAATGAGCAGTTCTTC. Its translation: CSADKNNEQFF.

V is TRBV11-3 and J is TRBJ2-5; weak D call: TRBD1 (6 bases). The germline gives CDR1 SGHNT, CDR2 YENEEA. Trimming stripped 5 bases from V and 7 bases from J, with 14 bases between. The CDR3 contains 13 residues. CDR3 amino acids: CASSRTGGPTQYF. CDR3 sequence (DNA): TGTGCCAGCAGCCGGACTGGGGGCCCGACCCAGTACTTC.

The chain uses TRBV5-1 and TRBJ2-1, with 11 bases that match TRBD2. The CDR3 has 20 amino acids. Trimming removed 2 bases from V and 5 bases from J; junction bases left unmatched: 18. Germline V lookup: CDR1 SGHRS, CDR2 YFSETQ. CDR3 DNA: TGCGCCAGCAGCTTTCGCCCTAGGGACAGTGGACTAGCGGGTAACAATGAGCAGTTCTTC. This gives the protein CASSFRPRDSGLAGNNEQFF.

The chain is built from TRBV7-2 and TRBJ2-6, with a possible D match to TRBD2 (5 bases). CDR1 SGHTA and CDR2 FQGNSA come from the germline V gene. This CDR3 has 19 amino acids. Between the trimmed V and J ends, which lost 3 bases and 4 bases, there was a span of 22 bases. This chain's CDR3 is CASSLGTWGRESGANVLTF. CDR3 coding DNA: TGTGCCAGCAGCTTGGGTACCTGGGGTAGGGAGTCCGGGGCCAACGTCCTGACTTTC.

The CDR3 loop is CASSYWPSGRAGEQFF. The CDR3 DNA follows: TGTGCCAGCAGTTACTGGCCTAGCGGGAGGGCAGGTGAGCAGTTCTTC. The chain combines TRBV6-2 or TRBV6-3 with TRBJ2-1; 12 bases align to TRBD2. The CDR3 spans 16 residues. V was pared by 1 base and J by 9 bases, with 7 bases of the junction left unmatched. Per the germline V gene, CDR1 is MNHEY and CDR2 is SVGEGT.

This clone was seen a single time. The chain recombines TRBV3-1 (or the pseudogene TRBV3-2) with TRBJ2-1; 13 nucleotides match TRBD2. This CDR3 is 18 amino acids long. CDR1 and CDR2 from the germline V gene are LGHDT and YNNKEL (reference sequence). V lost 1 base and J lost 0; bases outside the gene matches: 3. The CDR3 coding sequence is TGTGCCAGCAGCCAAGGACTAGCGGGGGGCCCCTCCTACAATGAGCAGTTCTTC. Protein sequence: CASSQGLAGGPSYNEQFF.

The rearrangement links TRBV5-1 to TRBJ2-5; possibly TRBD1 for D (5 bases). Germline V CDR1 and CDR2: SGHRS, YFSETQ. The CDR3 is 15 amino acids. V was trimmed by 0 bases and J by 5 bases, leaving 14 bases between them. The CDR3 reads CASSLGWGPGETQYF. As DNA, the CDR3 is TGCGCCAGCAGCTTGGGGTGGGGCCCGGGTGAGACCCAGTACTTC.

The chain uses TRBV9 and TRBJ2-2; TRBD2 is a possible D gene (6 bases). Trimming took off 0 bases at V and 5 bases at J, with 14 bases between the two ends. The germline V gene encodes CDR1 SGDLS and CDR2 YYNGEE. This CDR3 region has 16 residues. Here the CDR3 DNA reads TGTGCCAGCAGCGTAGGAGCGGAGGGTGGGACCGGGGAGCTGTTTTTT. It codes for CASSVGAEGGTGELFF.

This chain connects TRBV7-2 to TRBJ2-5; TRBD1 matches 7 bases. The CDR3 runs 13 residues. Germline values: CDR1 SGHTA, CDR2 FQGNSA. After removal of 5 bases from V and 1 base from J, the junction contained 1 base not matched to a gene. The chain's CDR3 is CASSRDSQETQYF. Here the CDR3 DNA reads TGTGCCAGCAGCCGGGACAGCCAAGAGACCCAGTACTTC.

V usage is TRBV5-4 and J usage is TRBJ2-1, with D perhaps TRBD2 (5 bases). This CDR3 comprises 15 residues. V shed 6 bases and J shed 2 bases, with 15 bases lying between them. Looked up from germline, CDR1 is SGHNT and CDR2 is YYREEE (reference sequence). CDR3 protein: CASTNRTGTYNEQFF. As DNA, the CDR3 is TGTGCCAGCACCAACCGGACGGGAACCTACAATGAGCAGTTCTTC.

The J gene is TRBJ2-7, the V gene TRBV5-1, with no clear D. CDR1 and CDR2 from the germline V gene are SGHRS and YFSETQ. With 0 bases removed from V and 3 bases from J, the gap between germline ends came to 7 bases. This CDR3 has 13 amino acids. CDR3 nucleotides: TGCGCCAGCAGCTTGGAAAACAACTACGAGCAGTACTTC. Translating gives CASSLENNYEQYF.

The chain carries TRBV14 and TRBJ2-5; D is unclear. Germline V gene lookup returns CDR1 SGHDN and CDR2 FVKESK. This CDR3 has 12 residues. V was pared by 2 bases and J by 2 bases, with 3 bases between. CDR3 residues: CASSQHQETQYF. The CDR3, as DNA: TGTGCCAGCAGCCAACATCAAGAGACCCAGTACTTC.

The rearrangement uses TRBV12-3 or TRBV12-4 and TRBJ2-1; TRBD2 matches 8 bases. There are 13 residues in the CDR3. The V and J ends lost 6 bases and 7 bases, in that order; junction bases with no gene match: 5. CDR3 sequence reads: CASSPTSVNEQFF. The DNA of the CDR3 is TGTGCCAGCAGCCCGACTAGCGTGAATGAGCAGTTCTTC.

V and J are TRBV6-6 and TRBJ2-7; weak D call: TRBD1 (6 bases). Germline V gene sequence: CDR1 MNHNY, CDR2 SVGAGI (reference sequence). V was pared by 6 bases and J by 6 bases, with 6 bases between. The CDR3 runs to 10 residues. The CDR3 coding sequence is TGTGCCAGCAGGGGGGCCGAGCAGTACTTC. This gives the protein CASRGAEQYF.

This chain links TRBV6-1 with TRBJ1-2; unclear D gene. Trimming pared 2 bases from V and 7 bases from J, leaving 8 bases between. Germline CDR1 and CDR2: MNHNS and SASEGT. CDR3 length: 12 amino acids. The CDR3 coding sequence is TGTGCCAGCAGTGAACGCAGTATTGGCTACACCTTC. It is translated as CASSERSIGYTF.

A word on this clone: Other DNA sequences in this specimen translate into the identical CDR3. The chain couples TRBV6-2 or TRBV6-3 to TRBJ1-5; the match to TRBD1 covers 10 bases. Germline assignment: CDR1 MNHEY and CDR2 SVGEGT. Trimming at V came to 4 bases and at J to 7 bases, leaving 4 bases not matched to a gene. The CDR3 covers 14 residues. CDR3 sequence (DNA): TGTGCCAGCAGTTCGGGGGACAGGGGCCAGCCCCAGCATTTT. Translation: CASSSGDRGQPQHF.

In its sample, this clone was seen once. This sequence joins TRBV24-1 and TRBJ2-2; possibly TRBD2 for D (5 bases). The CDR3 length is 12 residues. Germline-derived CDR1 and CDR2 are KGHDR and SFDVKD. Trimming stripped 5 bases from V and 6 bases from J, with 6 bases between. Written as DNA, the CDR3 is TGTGCCACCAGTGGGGGAGCCGGGGAGCTGTTTTTT. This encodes CATSGGAGELFF.

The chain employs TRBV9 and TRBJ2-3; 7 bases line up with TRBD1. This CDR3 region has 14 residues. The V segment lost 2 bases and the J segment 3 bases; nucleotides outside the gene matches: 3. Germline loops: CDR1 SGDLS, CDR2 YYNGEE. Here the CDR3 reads CASSVKTGTDTQYF. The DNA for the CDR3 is TGTGCCAGCAGCGTTAAGACAGGGACAGATACGCAGTATTTT.

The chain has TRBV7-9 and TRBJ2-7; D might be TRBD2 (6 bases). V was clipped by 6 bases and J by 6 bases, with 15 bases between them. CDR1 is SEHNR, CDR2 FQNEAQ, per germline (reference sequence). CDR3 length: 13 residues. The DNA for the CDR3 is TGTGCCAGCAGGCACGGGACTTCCCTCGAGCAGTACTTC. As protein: CASRHGTSLEQYF.

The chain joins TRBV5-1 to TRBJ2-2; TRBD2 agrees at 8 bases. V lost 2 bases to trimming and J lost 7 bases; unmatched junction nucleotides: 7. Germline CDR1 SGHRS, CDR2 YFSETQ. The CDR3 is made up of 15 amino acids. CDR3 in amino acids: CASSFNGREIGELFF. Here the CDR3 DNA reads TGCGCCAGCAGCTTTAACGGGAGGGAGATCGGGGAGCTGTTTTTT.

CDR3 bases: TGTGCCAGCCACTTCGGGGGGGTCTTTTCCGACAATGAGCAGTTCTTC. Amino acids: CASHFGGVFSDNEQFF. J is TRBJ2-1 and V is TRBV27, with 8 nucleotides matching TRBD2. Trimming took 8 bases from V and 5 from J; bases not matched to a gene: 14. This CDR3 comprises 16 residues. Germline CDR1 MNHEY, CDR2 SMNVEV (reference sequence).

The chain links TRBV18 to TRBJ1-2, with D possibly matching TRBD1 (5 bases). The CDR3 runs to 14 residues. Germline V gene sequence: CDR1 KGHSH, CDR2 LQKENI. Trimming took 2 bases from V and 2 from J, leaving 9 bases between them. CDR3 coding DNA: TGTGCCAGCTCACCAGGGGGAGGGAACTATGGCTACACCTTC. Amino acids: CASSPGGGNYGYTF.

Here the CDR3 reads CATRGSPSTDTQYF. As DNA, the CDR3 is TGTGCCACCCGGGGGAGCCCAAGCACAGATACGCAGTATTTT. V gene TRBV19 combines with J gene TRBJ2-3; perhaps TRBD2 as D (6 bases). Germline V gene data show CDR1 as LNHDA and CDR2 as SQIVND (reference sequence). This CDR3 has 14 amino acids. Trimming cost V 10 bases and J 0 bases, with 14 bases left between them.

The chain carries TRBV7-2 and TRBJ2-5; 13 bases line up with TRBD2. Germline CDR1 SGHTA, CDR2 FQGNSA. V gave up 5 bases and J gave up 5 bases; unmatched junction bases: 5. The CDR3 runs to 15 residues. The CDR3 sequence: CASSKGLAGRETQYF. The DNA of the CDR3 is TGTGCCAGCAGCAAGGGACTAGCGGGGCGGGAGACCCAGTACTTC.

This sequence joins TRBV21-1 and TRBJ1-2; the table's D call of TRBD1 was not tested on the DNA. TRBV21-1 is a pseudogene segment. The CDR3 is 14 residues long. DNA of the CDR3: TGTGCCAGCAGCGCAACAGGGGGGCCCTATGGCTACACCTTC. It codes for CASSATGGPYGYTF.